The clone carrying this TCR beta chain was found many times. The sample originates from a study of low-dose radiotherapy and immunotherapy resistance in tumors. At the level of the study: Every two weeks, cyclophosphamide 200 mg/m2 was infused one day before radiation plus immunotherapy. Patients' oral aspirin dose was 300 mg daily across four cycles from cycle 1 day 1.

Sample time point: after trial treatment. Treatment given: LDRT plus nivolumab, ipilimumab, low-dose cyclophosphamide and aspirin (RACIN trial). The patients who were eligible all carried advanced solid tumors that lacked tumor-infiltrating lymphocytes, meaning the tumors were TIL-negative. PCR amplification of the TCRs was performed with Phusion for 20 PCR cycles, and it relied on a constant-region primer together with a V-primer adapter. MiXCR, applied by TCRdb to the reads, yields one record per CDR3 protein. The sample holds some 52,000 distinct CDR3 sequences, around a third seen once. The CDR3 runs 12 residues. Germline V CDR1 and CDR2: MDHEN, SYDVKM. Trimming removed 5 bases at V and 9 bases at J, with 13 bases between.

The sample was PBMCs, taken after low-dose radiotherapy plus immunotherapy. The rearrangement links TRBV28 to TRBJ2-5, with D perhaps TRBD1 (5 bases). This clonotype was obtained from a male donor with rectosigmoid adenocarcinoma. The CDR3 region is CASSPSGAAQYF. DNA for the CDR3: TGTGCCAGCAGTCCTAGTGGGGCGGCCCAGTACTTC.